These 8 T cell receptor beta chains were all obtained from the same sample, sequenced in a study of human T cells and chemical hapten exposure. From the 5' RACE reads, TCRdb called clonotypes with MiXCR, one entry per CDR3 protein. This table holds approximately 80,000 distinct CDR3 sequences, 15% found once. Unfractionated whole blood yielded the extracted total RNA. The receptors were sampled from a female donor in good health.

This clonotype has a handful of counts. The chain uses TRBV20-1 and TRBJ2-7; D may be TRBD2 (6 bases). Trimming cost V 3 bases and J 3 bases, with 15 bases left between them. Germline loops: CDR1 DFQATT, CDR2 SNEGSKA (reference sequence). This CDR3 has 14 amino acids. CDR3 sequence: CSASLGRDFYEQYF. The CDR3 DNA reads TGCAGTGCTAGCTTGGGGCGGGACTTCTACGAGCAGTACTTC.

The gene calls are TRBV5-1 and TRBJ2-1; 9 positions match TRBD2. J was trimmed by 10 bases and V by 0 bases; bases with no gene match: 5. Germline V gives CDR1 SGHRS, CDR2 YFSETQ. The CDR3 totals 14 residues. Here the CDR3 reads CASSLGGGALEQFF. The CDR3, as DNA: TGCGCCAGCAGCTTGGGCGGGGGGGCCTTGGAGCAGTTCTTC.

In this sample, this clonotype turned up a few times. The chain has TRBV7-2 and TRBJ1-5; 10 bases are a match to TRBD1. Trimming removed 4 bases from V and 2 bases from J; junction bases left unmatched: 11. This CDR3 is 18 amino acids long. Germline V gene lookup returns CDR1 SGHTA and CDR2 FQGNSA. The CDR3 spells CASSSGTGASWGNQPQHF. CDR3 DNA sequence: TGTGCCAGCAGCTCCGGGACAGGGGCCTCATGGGGCAATCAGCCCCAGCATTTT.

In DNA, the CDR3 is TGTGCCAGCAGCTTGGCCGCACGCGAGACCCAGTACTTC. Its translation is CASSLAARETQYF. The chain employs TRBV5-4 and TRBJ2-5; D remains ambiguous. This CDR3 contains 13 residues. CDR1 is SGHNT and CDR2 is YYREEE in the germline V gene (reference sequence). V lost 0 bases to trimming and J lost 5 bases, with 8 bases between them.

This clonotype was seen only a few times. The V gene is TRBV2, the J gene TRBJ1-1, with TRBD1 matching over 7 bases. CDR3 length: 14 residues. Trimming at V came to 6 bases and at J to 1 base, leaving 5 bases not matched to a gene. Germline-derived CDR1 and CDR2 are SNHLY and FYNNEI. This CDR3 is CASSWGTENTEAFF. The CDR3 nucleotides read TGTGCCAGCAGCTGGGGGACAGAGAACACTGAAGCTTTCTTT.

This rearrangement joins TRBV12-3 or TRBV12-4 to TRBJ2-2; possible D gene TRBD1, 5 bases. The V and J ends lost 6 bases and 1 base respectively, with 18 bases between them. The CDR3 consists of 17 residues. This CDR3 reads CASRTRLSTVNTGELFF. DNA for the CDR3: TGTGCCAGCAGAACGAGACTTTCGACAGTGAACACCGGGGAGCTGTTTTTT.

This clonotype has only a few counts. The V call is TRBV12-3 or TRBV12-4, the J call TRBJ2-3, with TRBD2 matching 7 bases. The CDR3 covers 16 residues. V was pared by 6 bases and J by 2 bases, with 11 bases of the junction left unmatched. CDR3 DNA: TGTGCCAGCAGCCCCCGGGGAGGGGCCCCCACAGATACGCAGTATTTT. Translated: CASSPRGGAPTDTQYF.

This clonotype was counted a few times. This sequence joins TRBV5-6 and TRBJ2-1; D ambiguous. Germline CDR1 is SGHDT and CDR2 is YYEEEE. Trimming took off 5 bases at V and 7 bases at J, with 10 bases between the two ends. The CDR3 covers 12 residues. The CDR3 loop reads CASSFSRNEQFF. The CDR3 nucleotides read TGTGCCAGCAGTTTCTCGAGGAATGAGCAGTTCTTC.